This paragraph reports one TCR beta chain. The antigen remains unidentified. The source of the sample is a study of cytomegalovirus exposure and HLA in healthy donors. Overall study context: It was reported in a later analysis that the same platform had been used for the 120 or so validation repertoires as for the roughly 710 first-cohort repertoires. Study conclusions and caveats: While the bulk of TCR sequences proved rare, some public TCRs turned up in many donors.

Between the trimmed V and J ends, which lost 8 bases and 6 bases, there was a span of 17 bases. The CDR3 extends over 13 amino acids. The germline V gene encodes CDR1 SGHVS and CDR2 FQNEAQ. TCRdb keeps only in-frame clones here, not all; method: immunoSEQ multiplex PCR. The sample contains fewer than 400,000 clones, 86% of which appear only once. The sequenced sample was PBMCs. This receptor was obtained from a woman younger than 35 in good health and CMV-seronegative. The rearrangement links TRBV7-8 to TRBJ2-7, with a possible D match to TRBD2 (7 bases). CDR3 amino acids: CASHGGQSSEQYF. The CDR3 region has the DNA TGTGCCAGCCACGGGGGGCAGAGCAGCGAGCAGTACTTC.